Listed here are 18 T cell receptor beta chains from one sample, sequenced in a study of monozygotic twins with inflammatory bowel disease. Each CDR3 protein gets one entry in TCRdb, which reprocessed the 5' RACE reads and gives no DNA. This repertoire includes about 210,000 distinct CDR3 sequences. The sample was blood. Source of these receptors: a human donor with ulcerative colitis or Crohn's disease, or a healthy co-twin of an affected twin (not recorded which).

The chain is built from TRBV5-3 and TRBJ2-1; no DNA is available, so the TRBD1 call from TCRdb remains unchecked. TRBV5-3 is annotated as an ORF whose role is uncertain. This CDR3 comprises 14 residues. The CDR3 region is CARSETGIGDEQFF.

This rearrangement joins TRBV12-3 or TRBV12-4 to TRBJ1-4; without DNA, the TCRdb call of TRBD1 cannot be checked. This CDR3 is built from 15 residues. The CDR3 sequence is CASSLGQVTNEKLFF.

V is TRBV5-1 and J is TRBJ1-2; TCRdb calls TRBD1, which cannot be checked without DNA. Germline V gene sequence: CDR1 SGHRS, CDR2 YFSETQ. The CDR3 contains 13 residues. The CDR3 protein is CASSRDNNYGYTF.

This rearrangement joins TRBV6-6 to TRBJ2-7; with no DNA, the TCRdb D assignment of TRBD2 cannot be verified. The CDR3 loop spans 12 amino acids. Germline-derived CDR1 and CDR2 are MNHNY and SVGAGI (reference sequence). The CDR3 here is CASSFPLREQYF.

This chain links TRBV6-2 or TRBV6-3 with TRBJ1-2; TCRdb calls TRBD1, which cannot be checked without DNA. Germline V gives CDR1 MNHEY, CDR2 SVGEGT. This CDR3 contains 15 residues. This CDR3 reads CASSYGGARTYGYTF.

This chain uses TRBV7-2 with TRBJ2-2; absent DNA, TCRdb's TRBD1 call cannot be checked. Looked up from germline, CDR1 is SGHTA and CDR2 is FQGNSA. The length of the CDR3 is 15 residues. CDR3 residues: CASTKGGVNTGELFF.

The chain combines TRBV12-5 with TRBJ1-2. Germline assignment: CDR1 LGHNT and CDR2 FRNRAP. This CDR3 is 13 amino acids long. The chain's CDR3 is CASGLEVNYGYTF.

The V call is TRBV7-2, the J call TRBJ2-5. The CDR3 consists of 12 residues. Germline-derived CDR1 and CDR2 are SGHTA and FQGNSA. The chain's CDR3 is CASSLSSETQYF.

V usage is TRBV7-6 and J usage is TRBJ2-1; there is no DNA to check the TCRdb D call of TRBD1. Germline-derived CDR1 and CDR2 are SGHVS and FNYEAQ. The CDR3 length is 17 residues. CDR3: CASSSRTGTGKGQEQFF.

The gene calls are TRBV29-1 and TRBJ1-2. The CDR3 covers 11 residues. The V gene's germline CDR1 is SQVTM and CDR2 ANQGSEA. The CDR3 region is CSVAQVHGYTF.

The chain is built from TRBV5-1 and TRBJ2-1; absent DNA, TCRdb's TRBD1 call cannot be checked. The CDR3 is 14 amino acids. The germline CDR1 and CDR2 sequences are SGHRS and YFSETQ. CDR3 protein: CASSEQGTYNEQFF.

This chain connects TRBV12-3 or TRBV12-4 to TRBJ2-2; TCRdb lists TRBD1, though no DNA is available to test this call. This CDR3 spans 16 amino acids. CDR3 region: CASSPVGRGKVGELFF.

The rearrangement uses TRBV7-2 and TRBJ2-1; TCRdb's D call of TRBD2 is untestable without DNA. Per germline, CDR1 SGHTA and CDR2 FQGNSA. This CDR3 is 17 amino acids long. The CDR3 region is CASSLASTSGGHNEQFF.

The V call is TRBV7-2, the J call TRBJ2-2. The CDR3 consists of 16 residues. From germline, CDR1 is SGHTA and CDR2 FQGNSA. CDR3 loop: CASSSPFVGDTGELFF.

The chain carries TRBV27 and TRBJ2-1; as DNA is missing, the TRBD2 call by TCRdb cannot be tested. The CDR3 runs to 16 residues. Germline V gene sequence: CDR1 MNHEY, CDR2 SMNVEV (reference sequence). CDR3 residues: CASRTELAGGQVEQFF.

The chain employs TRBV29-1 and TRBJ2-2; with no DNA, the TCRdb D assignment of TRBD1 cannot be verified. CDR3 length: 15 amino acids. The germline gives CDR1 SQVTM, CDR2 ANQGSEA. This CDR3 is CSVELDSANTGELFF.

The chain links TRBV20-1 to TRBJ2-5; TCRdb selects TRBD1, and the lack of DNA leaves this call unchecked. Germline CDR1 and CDR2: DFQATT and SNEGSKA (reference sequence). CDR3 length: 12 amino acids. CDR3 amino acids: CSAARGEETQYF.

This rearrangement joins TRBV29-1 to TRBJ2-1. CDR3 length equals 15 residues. The germline gives CDR1 SQVTM, CDR2 ANQGSEA. The CDR3 region is CSATKMGLINNEQFF.